This passage covers 5 T cell receptor beta chains from one sample sequenced in a study of T-cell reconstitution after alpha-beta-depleted transplantation in children. Unique molecular identifiers featured in how the TCRbeta library was prepared. TCRdb reanalysed the PCR reads using MiXCR and keeps one entry per CDR3 protein. Seen here are about 240,000 distinct CDR3 sequences, roughly a quarter observed once, and the top ten hold about 2.8%. The material sequenced was PBMCs, taken before TCRalphabeta/CD19-depleted stem cell transplant. These receptors came from a girl aged 2-10 years with Fanconi anemia, due to receive a stem cell transplant.

This clonotype appeared many times. The chain employs TRBV4-1 and TRBJ2-1; 10 positions agree with TRBD2. The CDR3 extends over 21 amino acids. Germline V gene data show CDR1 as MGHRA and CDR2 as YSYEKL. V lost 4 bases and J lost 0; bases outside the gene matches: 18. CDR3 bases: TGCGCCAGCAGCCCCCCCTCCACCCGACTAGCGGGCCGAAGCTCCTACAATGAGCAGTTCTTC. Protein sequence: CASSPPSTRLAGRSSYNEQFF.

The chain has TRBV7-9 and TRBJ2-5; TRBD1 matches 7 bases. The ends lost 3 bases at V and 2 bases at J; junction bases unmatched: 12. Germline assignment: CDR1 SEHNR and CDR2 FQNEAQ (reference sequence). CDR3 size: 17 residues. The CDR3: CASSFLGGPLIQETQYF. The CDR3 DNA follows: TGTGCCAGCAGCTTCCTAGGGGGCCCTTTAATTCAAGAGACCCAGTACTTC.

J is TRBJ2-1 and V is TRBV28; unclear D gene. The J call is in doubt because the DNA end fits TRBJ2-7 better. Germline CDR1 reads MDHEN; CDR2 reads SYDVKM. The CDR3 runs 17 residues. CDR3 sequence: CASSSHSYTKSYNEQYF. In DNA form, the CDR3 reads TGTGCCAGCAGTTCTCATTCCTATACAAAGTCCTACAATGAGCAGTACTTC.

This clonotype has more than one count but fewer than ten. The genes are TRBV20-1 and TRBJ1-5; possibly TRBD1 for D (6 bases). CDR3 length: 13 amino acids. Per the germline V gene, CDR1 is DFQATT and CDR2 is SNEGSKA (reference sequence). Deletions cut 3 bases from V and 4 bases from J, with 10 bases between. CDR3 nucleotides: TGCAGTGCTAGGGGGGACACGAATCAGCCCCAGCATTTT. Amino acids: CSARGDTNQPQHF.

The genes are TRBV12-3 or TRBV12-4 and TRBJ1-5; no definite D call. The CDR3 consists of 13 residues. Trimming removed 5 bases from V and 3 bases from J, with 8 bases in between. As DNA, the CDR3 is TGTGCCAGCAGTCAATTAAACAATCAGCCCCAGCATTTT. Protein sequence: CASSQLNNQPQHF.